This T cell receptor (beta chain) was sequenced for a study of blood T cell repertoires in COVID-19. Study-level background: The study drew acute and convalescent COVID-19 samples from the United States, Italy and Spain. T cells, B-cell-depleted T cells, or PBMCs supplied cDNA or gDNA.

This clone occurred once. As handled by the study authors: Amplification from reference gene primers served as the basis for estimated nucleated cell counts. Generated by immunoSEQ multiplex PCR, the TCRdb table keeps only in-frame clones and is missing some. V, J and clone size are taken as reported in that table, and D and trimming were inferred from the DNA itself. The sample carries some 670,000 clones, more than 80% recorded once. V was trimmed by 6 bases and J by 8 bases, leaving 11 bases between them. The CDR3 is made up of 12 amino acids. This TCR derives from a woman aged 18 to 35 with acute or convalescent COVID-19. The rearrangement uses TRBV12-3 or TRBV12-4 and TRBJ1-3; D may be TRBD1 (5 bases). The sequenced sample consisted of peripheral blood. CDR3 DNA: TGTGCCAGCAGATTCGGGGGGGACACCATATATTTT. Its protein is CASRFGGDTIYF.